This TCR beta chain was profiled in a study of cytomegalovirus exposure and HLA in healthy donors. Study observations and caveats: A list of about 160 TCR beta chains associated with cytomegalovirus was given.

Produced via immunoSEQ multiplex PCR; TCRdb's table is partial and in-frame only. The table records 180,000 or so clones, roughly 89% of them present only once. On this clone: Its cognate antigen is unknown.

This CDR3 region has 14 residues. Trimming shortened V by 7 bases and J by 4 bases, and 16 bases separated the two germline ends. Germline V lookup: CDR1 SGHVS, CDR2 FQNEAQ. The clonotype originates from a woman under 40 in good health and CMV-seronegative. The sample was PBMCs. The chain has TRBV7-8 and TRBJ1-1, with no clear D. This CDR3 is CASTLGGRSTEAFF. Here the CDR3 DNA reads TGTGCCAGCACCCTGGGAGGGCGGAGCACTGAAGCTTTCTTT.